This TCR beta chain is drawn from a study of blood T cell repertoires in COVID-19. The overall study: Sites in the United States, Italy and Spain provided acute and convalescent COVID-19 samples. T cells, B-cell-depleted T cells, or PBMCs supplied cDNA or gDNA.

Source study methods: Reference gene primer amplification yielded estimated nucleated cell counts. Repertoires were generated with immunoSEQ multiplex PCR, while TCRdb's copy carries only in-frame clones and drops some. That table is the source of V, J and clone size, and D and trimming were worked out from the DNA. The table has about 310,000 clones, roughly 91% seen once. The CDR3 is made up of 15 amino acids. The germline CDR1 and CDR2 sequences are MDHEN and SYDVKM. V lost 2 bases to trimming and J lost 0 bases, with 10 bases between them. The source of this sequence is a man in his fifties with active or convalescent COVID-19. The rearrangement joins TRBV28 to TRBJ1-1, with D unresolved. Sequencing used peripheral blood. The CDR3 DNA follows: TGTGCCAGCAGTTTAGAAATTAGAGTGAACACTGAAGCTTTCTTT. Protein sequence: CASSLEIRVNTEAFF. The full variable domain, completed using reference TRBV28 and TRBJ1-1, is DVKVTQSSRYLVKRTGEKVFLECVQDMDHENMFWYRQDPGLGLRLIYFSYDVKMKEKGDIPEGYSVSREKKERFSLILESASTNQTSMYLCASSLEIRVNTEAFFGQGTRLTVV.